This TCR beta chain was identified during a study of identical twins. Germline V gene lookup returns CDR1 KGHSH and CDR2 LQKENI. V lost 3 bases and J lost 4, with 12 bases in between. The CDR3 is made up of 15 amino acids. Study-wide results and limits: Its conclusions, products of cross-sectional statistical analysis, did not come from following the same donors. Some out-of-frame alpha sequences were shared by twins, and these showed excess low generation probability.

TCRdb recomputed calls from the 5' RACE reads with MiXCR, one row per CDR3 protein. The table has about 530,000 distinct CDR3 sequences, approximately 20% seen once. Only a few counts were recorded for this clonotype. Its antigen is not known. This sample was shared with a second study, whose subject was yellow fever vaccine responses in identical twins.

The material sequenced was CD4+ T cells sorted from blood. The TCR was taken from a woman aged 18-29 years in good health. The rearrangement uses TRBV18 and TRBJ2-2, with D possibly being TRBD2 (6 bases). CDR3 protein: CASSPRGGFTGELFF. Here the CDR3 DNA reads TGTGCCAGCTCACCCCGTGGGGGGTTCACCGGGGAGCTGTTTTTT.